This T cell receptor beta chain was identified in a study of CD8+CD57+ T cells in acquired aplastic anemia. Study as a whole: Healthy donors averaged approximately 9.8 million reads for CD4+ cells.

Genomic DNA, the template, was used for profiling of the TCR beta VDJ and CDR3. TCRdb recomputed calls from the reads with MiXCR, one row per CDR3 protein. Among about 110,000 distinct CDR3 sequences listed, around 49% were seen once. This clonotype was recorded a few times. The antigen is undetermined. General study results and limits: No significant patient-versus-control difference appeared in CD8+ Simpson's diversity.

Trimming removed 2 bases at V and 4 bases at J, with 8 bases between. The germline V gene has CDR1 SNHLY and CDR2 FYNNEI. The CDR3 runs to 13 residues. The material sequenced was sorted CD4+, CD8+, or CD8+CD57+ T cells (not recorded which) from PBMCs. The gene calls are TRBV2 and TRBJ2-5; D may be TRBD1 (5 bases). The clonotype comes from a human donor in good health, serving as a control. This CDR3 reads CASSETGIETQYF. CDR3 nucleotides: TGTGCCAGCAGTGAAACAGGAATAGAGACCCAGTACTTC. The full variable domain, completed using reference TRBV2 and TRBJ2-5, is EPEVTQTPSHQVTQMGQEVILRCVPISNHLYFYWYRQILGQKVEFLVSFYNNEISEKSEIFDDQFSVERPDGSNFTLKIRSTKLEDSAMYFCASSETGIETQYFGPGTRLLVL.